This TCR beta chain was found in a study of T cell responses to AZD1222 COVID-19 vaccine. Findings of the study overall: Mostly white British, mostly female donors; authors suggested clonal diversity may be underestimated. Only after the peak T cell response were repertoires sampled. Spike was spanned by vaccine-associated CD4 TCRs, which were dominant at 160-218 and 743-854.

Remarks on this clone: Its antigen remains unknown.

Measured with immunoSEQ multiplex PCR; TCRdb has only the in-frame clones, and not every one. Of roughly 110,000 clones listed, about 92% are singletons. Germline lookup yields CDR1 LGHDT and CDR2 YNNKEL (reference sequence). The CDR3 has 14 amino acids. The V end was cut by 0 bases, the J end by 3 bases, with 8 bases between. The TCR was taken from an adult who received the AZD1222 COVID-19 vaccine. The starting material was peripheral blood, obtained 28 days after the second AZD1222 dose. The chain carries TRBV3-1 (or the pseudogene TRBV3-2) and TRBJ1-2; D possibly corresponds to TRBD1 (5 bases). CDR3: CASSQDKGHYGYTF. As DNA, the CDR3 is TGTGCCAGCAGCCAAGATAAGGGGCACTATGGCTACACCTTC.